The rows below give T cell receptor beta chains drawn from one sample of a study of shared clonotypes between healthy human individuals. The assay was immunoSEQ multiplex PCR, and TCRdb's table has in-frame clones only and misses some. The table has roughly 1,600,000 clones, approximately 98.5% seen once; the top ten hold around 0.38%. Input material: naive CD4+ T cells sorted from blood. The origin of the receptors is a man aged 25-45 years in good health. The CDR3 runs from the conserved cysteine through the conserved F or W. Fields, in order: V gene, J gene, CDR3 length, D gene, clone size, CDR3 DNA, CDR3 protein. A D gene is named only where the DNA matches it firmly. The size of a clone is reported for some rows only, either as once, few or many, or as a class for expanded clones.

V gene: TRBV28; J gene: TRBJ1-5; CDR3 length: 13; D gene: NA; clone size: NA; CDR3 DNA: TGTGCCAGCATGCTTGCGGGGGATCAGCCCCAGCATTTT; CDR3 protein: CASMLAGDQPQHF
V gene: TRBV29-1; J gene: TRBJ2-5; CDR3 length: 12; D gene: NA; clone size: NA; CDR3 DNA: TGCAGCGTTGAACTAGCAGGAGAGACCCAGTACTTC; CDR3 protein: CSVELAGETQYF
V gene: TRBV28; J gene: TRBJ1-1; CDR3 length: 15; D gene: TRBD1; clone size: NA; CDR3 DNA: TGTGCCAGCAGTCCCCAGGGGGAGTGGGGCACTGAAGCTTTCTTT; CDR3 protein: CASSPQGEWGTEAFF
V gene: TRBV7-2; J gene: TRBJ2-7; CDR3 length: 14; D gene: NA; clone size: NA; CDR3 DNA: TGTGCCAGCAGCTTAGTAGGCAGCGTGGGGGAGCAGTACTTC; CDR3 protein: CASSLVGSVGEQYF
V gene: TRBV19; J gene: TRBJ2-1; CDR3 length: 16; D gene: TRBD2; clone size: NA; CDR3 DNA: TGTGCCAGTAGTACCCGACTAGCGGGAGGCTACAATGAGCAGTTCTTC; CDR3 protein: CASSTRLAGGYNEQFF
V gene: TRBV18; J gene: TRBJ2-7; CDR3 length: 15; D gene: TRBD1; clone size: NA; CDR3 DNA: TGTGCCAGCTCACCACCGCAAGGACAGGGAGACGAGCAGTACTTC; CDR3 protein: CASSPPQGQGDEQYF
V gene: TRBV27; J gene: TRBJ1-1; CDR3 length: 14; D gene: NA; clone size: NA; CDR3 DNA: TGTGCCAGCAAGGGTAACAGGCCCGACACTGAAGCTTTCTTT; CDR3 protein: CASKGNRPDTEAFF
V gene: TRBV6-1; J gene: TRBJ1-1; CDR3 length: 13; D gene: NA; clone size: NA; CDR3 DNA: TGTGCCAGCAGTGAGCTATGGACGGCTGAAGCTTTCTTT; CDR3 protein: CASSELWTAEAFF
V gene: TRBV7-9; J gene: TRBJ2-1; CDR3 length: 14; D gene: TRBD1; clone size: NA; CDR3 DNA: TGTGCCACCAGAGGCAGGGGGTGGTACAATGAGCAGTTCTTC; CDR3 protein: CATRGRGWYNEQFF
V gene: TRBV5-1; J gene: TRBJ2-5; CDR3 length: 16; D gene: TRBD2; clone size: NA; CDR3 DNA: TGCGCCAGCAGCTTGGCCCGGGAGCGGGATTCAGAGACCCAGTACTTC; CDR3 protein: CASSLARERDSETQYF
V gene: TRBV18; J gene: TRBJ2-5; CDR3 length: 12; D gene: NA; clone size: NA; CDR3 DNA: TGTGCCAGCTCACCCCGCCAAGAGACCCAGTACTTC; CDR3 protein: CASSPRQETQYF
V gene: TRBV5-4; J gene: TRBJ2-6; CDR3 length: 15; D gene: NA; clone size: NA; CDR3 DNA: TGTGCCAGCAGCCCCCGGGACTCTGGGGCCAACGTCCTGACTTTC; CDR3 protein: CASSPRDSGANVLTF
V gene: TRBV4-1; J gene: TRBJ2-5; CDR3 length: 16; D gene: TRBD2; clone size: NA; CDR3 DNA: TGCGCCAGCAGCCAAGATGGACTAGCGGGAGAGGAGACCCAGTACTTC; CDR3 protein: CASSQDGLAGEETQYF
V gene: TRBV11-2; J gene: TRBJ2-1; CDR3 length: 18; D gene: TRBD2; clone size: NA; CDR3 DNA: TGTGCCAGCAGCTTCGGGATACGGACTAGCGGGAGGTCCAATGAGCAGTTCTTC; CDR3 protein: CASSFGIRTSGRSNEQFF
V gene: TRBV9; J gene: TRBJ2-7; CDR3 length: 14; D gene: TRBD2; clone size: NA; CDR3 DNA: TGTGCCAGCAGCCCGACTAGCAGCTCCTACGAGCAGTACTTC; CDR3 protein: CASSPTSSSYEQYF
V gene: TRBV14; J gene: TRBJ2-7; CDR3 length: 16; D gene: TRBD1; clone size: NA; CDR3 DNA: TGTGCCAGCAGCTCCCTATGGGGACAGGGGGCCTACGAGCAGTACTTC; CDR3 protein: CASSSLWGQGAYEQYF
V gene: TRBV28; J gene: TRBJ2-1; CDR3 length: 10; D gene: NA; clone size: once; CDR3 DNA: TGTGCCAGCAGTTCACGGGAGCAGTTCTTC; CDR3 protein: CASSSREQFF
V gene: TRBV5-1; J gene: TRBJ1-4; CDR3 length: 14; D gene: TRBD1; clone size: NA; CDR3 DNA: TGCGCCAGCAAAACAGGGGCAACTAATGAAAAACTGTTTTTT; CDR3 protein: CASKTGATNEKLFF
V gene: TRBV2; J gene: TRBJ1-2; CDR3 length: 15; D gene: NA; clone size: NA; CDR3 DNA: TGTGCCAGCAGTGAAACAGGGCCGTTAAGCTATGGCTACACCTTC; CDR3 protein: CASSETGPLSYGYTF
V gene: TRBV28; J gene: TRBJ2-7; CDR3 length: 11; D gene: NA; clone size: NA; CDR3 DNA: TGTGCCATAGGACAATTCTACGAGCAGTACTTC; CDR3 protein: CAIGQFYEQYF
V gene: TRBV28; J gene: TRBJ1-5; CDR3 length: 18; D gene: TRBD1; clone size: NA; CDR3 DNA: TGTGCCAGCAGTTTCTCGGACAGGGTCCCCCTTAGCAATCAGCCCCAGCATTTT; CDR3 protein: CASSFSDRVPLSNQPQHF
V gene: TRBV5-5; J gene: TRBJ2-7; CDR3 length: 16; D gene: NA; clone size: NA; CDR3 DNA: TGTGCCAGCAGCCCATCAATTGGGGCCAGCTCCTACGAGCAGTACTTC; CDR3 protein: CASSPSIGASSYEQYF
V gene: TRBV9; J gene: TRBJ1-3; CDR3 length: 16; D gene: NA; clone size: NA; CDR3 DNA: TGTGCCAGCAGCTCAACCGGGGCCGACACTGGAAACACCATATATTTT; CDR3 protein: CASSSTGADTGNTIYF
V gene: TRBV10-3; J gene: TRBJ2-1; CDR3 length: 15; D gene: NA; clone size: NA; CDR3 DNA: TGTGCCATCAGTGAGTCAGTCCCCGGGGGCAATGAGCAGTTCTTC; CDR3 protein: CAISESVPGGNEQFF
V gene: TRBV10-3; J gene: TRBJ2-5; CDR3 length: 13; D gene: NA; clone size: NA; CDR3 DNA: TGTGCCATCAGTGTTAGGCCACAAGAGACCCAGTACTTC; CDR3 protein: CAISVRPQETQYF
V gene: TRBV6-6; J gene: TRBJ1-2; CDR3 length: 14; D gene: NA; clone size: NA; CDR3 DNA: TGTGCCAGCAGACTGGGAGGGGTTTATGATGGCTACACCTTC; CDR3 protein: CASRLGGVYDGYTF
V gene: TRBV18; J gene: TRBJ2-5; CDR3 length: 13; D gene: NA; clone size: NA; CDR3 DNA: TGTGCCAGCTCGCGGTCCGATGGAGAGACCCAGTACTTC; CDR3 protein: CASSRSDGETQYF
V gene: TRBV27; J gene: TRBJ2-3; CDR3 length: 14; D gene: TRBD2; clone size: NA; CDR3 DNA: TGTGCCAGCACTCGACTAGCGGGCACAGATACGCAGTATTTT; CDR3 protein: CASTRLAGTDTQYF
V gene: TRBV29-1; J gene: TRBJ2-3; CDR3 length: 11; D gene: NA; clone size: NA; CDR3 DNA: TGCAGTTTTCTCAGGGGAGATACGCAGTATTTT; CDR3 protein: CSFLRGDTQYF
V gene: TRBV7-8; J gene: TRBJ2-7; CDR3 length: 15; D gene: NA; clone size: NA; CDR3 DNA: TGTGCCAGCACGTTAGGGGGGGATAGCTCCTACGAGCAGTACTTC; CDR3 protein: CASTLGGDSSYEQYF
V gene: TRBV27; J gene: TRBJ2-7; CDR3 length: 15; D gene: NA; clone size: NA; CDR3 DNA: TGTGCCAGCAGTTTCGCTCCCGGACAGTCCTACGAGCAGTACTTC; CDR3 protein: CASSFAPGQSYEQYF
V gene: TRBV7-2; J gene: TRBJ2-5; CDR3 length: 14; D gene: NA; clone size: once; CDR3 DNA: TGTGCCAGCAGCCCCAGGGGTCTGGGAGAGACCCAGTACTTC; CDR3 protein: CASSPRGLGETQYF
V gene: TRBV5-6; J gene: TRBJ2-5; CDR3 length: 14; D gene: TRBD1; clone size: NA; CDR3 DNA: TGTGCCAGCAGCTCCGGACAGGGGCAAGAGACCCAGTACTTC; CDR3 protein: CASSSGQGQETQYF
V gene: TRBV25-1; J gene: TRBJ1-2; CDR3 length: 13; D gene: NA; clone size: NA; CDR3 DNA: TGTGCCAGCAGTGAGCAGGGGAACTATGGCTACACCTTC; CDR3 protein: CASSEQGNYGYTF
V gene: TRBV18; J gene: TRBJ1-2; CDR3 length: 13; D gene: NA; clone size: few; CDR3 DNA: TGTGCCAGCTCAGACGACAGTTCCTATGGCTACACCTTC; CDR3 protein: CASSDDSSYGYTF
V gene: TRBV7-8; J gene: TRBJ2-2; CDR3 length: 16; D gene: TRBD1; clone size: NA; CDR3 DNA: TGTGCCAGCAGCTTAGTGCGGGACAGGGGGTCCGGGGAGCTGTTTTTT; CDR3 protein: CASSLVRDRGSGELFF
V gene: TRBV9; J gene: TRBJ2-1; CDR3 length: 13; D gene: NA; clone size: NA; CDR3 DNA: TGTGCCAGCAGCGCGCCCACTAGCCTTGAGCAGTTCTTC; CDR3 protein: CASSAPTSLEQFF
V gene: TRBV28; J gene: TRBJ2-7; CDR3 length: 14; D gene: TRBD2; clone size: NA; CDR3 DNA: TGTGCCAGCAGTTTAAGTGCGGGAGGGTACGAGCAGTACTTC; CDR3 protein: CASSLSAGGYEQYF
V gene: TRBV5-1; J gene: TRBJ2-5; CDR3 length: 13; D gene: NA; clone size: NA; CDR3 DNA: TGCGCCAGCAGCTTGGAGGTGCAAGAGACCCAGTACTTC; CDR3 protein: CASSLEVQETQYF
V gene: TRBV5-5; J gene: TRBJ2-2; CDR3 length: 18; D gene: TRBD2; clone size: NA; CDR3 DNA: TGTGCCAGCAGCTTGGGGACTGTAGCGGGAATAAACACCGGGGAGCTGTTTTTT; CDR3 protein: CASSLGTVAGINTGELFF
V gene: TRBV9; J gene: TRBJ1-2; CDR3 length: 15; D gene: NA; clone size: NA; CDR3 DNA: TGTGCCAGCAGCACAATGGACACCCCCTGGGTCGGCTACACCTTC; CDR3 protein: CASSTMDTPWVGYTF
V gene: TRBV7-2; J gene: TRBJ1-1; CDR3 length: 14; D gene: TRBD1; clone size: NA; CDR3 DNA: TGTGCCAGCAGCGCATTCCAGGGGGCCACTGAAGCTTTCTTT; CDR3 protein: CASSAFQGATEAFF
V gene: TRBV27; J gene: TRBJ2-7; CDR3 length: 16; D gene: TRBD2; clone size: NA; CDR3 DNA: TGTGCCAGCAGTTCCCTACGAGGACTAGCGTTCTACGAGCAGTACTTC; CDR3 protein: CASSSLRGLAFYEQYF
V gene: TRBV18; J gene: TRBJ2-7; CDR3 length: 14; D gene: NA; clone size: NA; CDR3 DNA: TGTGCCAGCTCACCTGAAGCCACTCACTACGAGCAGTACTTC; CDR3 protein: CASSPEATHYEQYF
V gene: TRBV4-1; J gene: TRBJ2-7; CDR3 length: 15; D gene: TRBD1; clone size: NA; CDR3 DNA: TGTGCCAGCAGCTTTACTGACAGGGGGCAATACGAGCAGTACTTC; CDR3 protein: CASSFTDRGQYEQYF
V gene: TRBV5-1; J gene: TRBJ2-3; CDR3 length: 17; D gene: TRBD2; clone size: NA; CDR3 DNA: TGCGCCAGCAGCTTGGGTCCCACTGAGCGGGAGAAAGATACGCAGTATTTT; CDR3 protein: CASSLGPTEREKDTQYF
V gene: TRBV11-2; J gene: TRBJ2-7; CDR3 length: 15; D gene: TRBD1; clone size: once; CDR3 DNA: TGTGCCAGCAGCCCGGGGACAGGACTACCCTACGAGCAGTACTTC; CDR3 protein: CASSPGTGLPYEQYF
V gene: TRBV18; J gene: TRBJ2-1; CDR3 length: 15; D gene: TRBD2; clone size: NA; CDR3 DNA: TGTGCCAGCTCACCACTAGCGGGAGGCTACAATGAGCAGTTCTTC; CDR3 protein: CASSPLAGGYNEQFF
V gene: TRBV10-2; J gene: TRBJ2-5; CDR3 length: 13; D gene: TRBD1; clone size: NA; CDR3 DNA: TGCGCCAGCAGGGACAGGGACAGGGAGACCCAGTACTTC; CDR3 protein: CASRDRDRETQYF
V gene: TRBV12-2; J gene: TRBJ2-1; CDR3 length: 16; D gene: NA; clone size: NA; CDR3 DNA: TGTGCAAGTCGCGGAAAAGGGATTCGGCTAAACAATGAGCAGTTCTTC; CDR3 protein: CASRGKGIRLNNEQFF
V gene: TRBV15; J gene: TRBJ2-7; CDR3 length: 14; D gene: TRBD1; clone size: once; CDR3 DNA: TGTGCCACCAGCAGGGGACAGATAGAACCCGAGCAGTACTTC; CDR3 protein: CATSRGQIEPEQYF
V gene: TRBV10-1; J gene: TRBJ2-2; CDR3 length: 15; D gene: TRBD2; clone size: NA; CDR3 DNA: TGCGCCAAGACGACAGCGGGAGCGGACACCGGGGAGCTGTTTTTT; CDR3 protein: CAKTTAGADTGELFF
V gene: TRBV28; J gene: TRBJ2-7; CDR3 length: 9; D gene: NA; clone size: NA; CDR3 DNA: TGTGCCAGCAGCCTTGTTGAGTACTTC; CDR3 protein: CASSLVEYF
V gene: TRBV5-4; J gene: TRBJ1-1; CDR3 length: 16; D gene: TRBD1; clone size: NA; CDR3 DNA: TGTGCCAGCAGCCCCGGACAGGGGGCGAGGTACACTGAAGCTTTCTTT; CDR3 protein: CASSPGQGARYTEAFF
V gene: TRBV7-2; J gene: TRBJ2-3; CDR3 length: 15; D gene: NA; clone size: NA; CDR3 DNA: TGTGCCAGCAGCCCCATGGGGGCTAGCATCGATACGCAGTATTTT; CDR3 protein: CASSPMGASIDTQYF
V gene: TRBV7-8; J gene: TRBJ2-2; CDR3 length: 16; D gene: TRBD2; clone size: once; CDR3 DNA: TGTGCCAGCAGTCCCGTAGCGGGAGGGCCCATCGGGGAGCTGTTTTTT; CDR3 protein: CASSPVAGGPIGELFF
V gene: TRBV11-3; J gene: TRBJ2-7; CDR3 length: 13; D gene: NA; clone size: NA; CDR3 DNA: TGTGCCAGCAGCTCCGGGAGTGTTTACGAGCAGTACTTC; CDR3 protein: CASSSGSVYEQYF
V gene: TRBV6-1; J gene: TRBJ2-7; CDR3 length: 14; D gene: NA; clone size: few; CDR3 DNA: TGTGCCAGCAGTGACAGGGGTGGGCCCTACGAGCAGTACTTC; CDR3 protein: CASSDRGGPYEQYF
V gene: TRBV19; J gene: TRBJ2-7; CDR3 length: 18; D gene: NA; clone size: NA; CDR3 DNA: TGTGCCAGTAGTCCCCACCGTTCGGACTACTCCCTACCCTACGAGCAGTACTTC; CDR3 protein: CASSPHRSDYSLPYEQYF